This is a list of T cell receptor beta chains from one sample in a study of T cells in Graves' hyperthyroidism and ophthalmopathy. In TCRdb, the multiplex PCR reads were re-called with MiXCR into one record per CDR3 protein. The table shows hundreds of thousands of distinct CDR3 sequences, with approximately 14% occurring only once. Sequenced input: blood. These receptors all come from a man aged 18 to 29 with Graves' ophthalmopathy. Both conserved end residues are part of each CDR3. Fields, in order: V gene, clone size, J gene, D gene, CDR3 DNA, CDR3 protein. The D gene is left open where the match is weak. Clone size is shown for a subset of rows, as once, few, many or a class of expanded clone.

v_call: TRBV12-3/TRBV12-4; clone_size: few; j_call: TRBJ2-5; d_call: .; cdr3_nt: TGTGCCAGCAGTTTTGTGGGAGTGCTACAAGAGACCCAGTACTTC; cdr3_aa: CASSFVGVLQETQYF
v_call: TRBV6-1; clone_size: many; j_call: TRBJ2-5; d_call: .; cdr3_nt: TGTGCCACCTTCAAACCGACAGAAGAGACCCAGTACTTC; cdr3_aa: CATFKPTEETQYF
v_call: TRBV12-3/TRBV12-4; clone_size: many; j_call: TRBJ2-3; d_call: TRBD2; cdr3_nt: TGTGCCAGCAGTCCAATGGAGTTAGCGGGAGCGGATACGCAGTATTTT; cdr3_aa: CASSPMELAGADTQYF
v_call: TRBV15; clone_size: many; j_call: TRBJ1-5; d_call: .; cdr3_nt: TGTGCCACCAGCAGAGATCAGCAGGGCTATCAGCCCCAGCATTTT; cdr3_aa: CATSRDQQGYQPQHF
v_call: TRBV20-1; clone_size: few; j_call: TRBJ2-2; d_call: TRBD2; cdr3_nt: TGCAGTGCTAGAGAACTAGCGGGGGGCCACACCGGGGAGCTGTTTTTT; cdr3_aa: CSARELAGGHTGELFF
v_call: TRBV12-3/TRBV12-4; clone_size: many; j_call: TRBJ1-4; d_call: .; cdr3_nt: TGTGCCAGCAGTCCCTTCCGCAGGATTAATGAAAAACTGTTTTTT; cdr3_aa: CASSPFRRINEKLFF
v_call: TRBV6-5; clone_size: .; j_call: TRBJ1-1; d_call: TRBD1; cdr3_nt: TGTGCCAGCAGTTACGAGGCAGGGGGGGTGGCTTTCTTT; cdr3_aa: CASSYEAGGVAFF
v_call: TRBV2; clone_size: many; j_call: TRBJ2-3; d_call: TRBD1; cdr3_nt: TGTGCCAGCAGCGTACAGGGGTATCTCAGCACAGATACGCAGTATTTT; cdr3_aa: CASSVQGYLSTDTQYF
v_call: TRBV20-1; clone_size: many; j_call: TRBJ1-5; d_call: TRBD1; cdr3_nt: TGCAGTGCTGGCCGGGACAGGGGACAGCCCCAGCATTTT; cdr3_aa: CSAGRDRGQPQHF
v_call: TRBV19; clone_size: .; j_call: TRBJ1-3; d_call: .; cdr3_nt: TGTGCCAGTAGTAGGAACGGACCAGATGGAAACACCATATATTTT; cdr3_aa: CASSRNGPDGNTIYF
v_call: TRBV6-2/TRBV6-3; clone_size: .; j_call: TRBJ2-7; d_call: TRBD2; cdr3_nt: TGTGCCAGCAGTCGCGGGGAGACTAGCGGGAGTGGCGAGCAGTACTTC; cdr3_aa: CASSRGETSGSGEQYF
v_call: TRBV30; clone_size: many; j_call: TRBJ2-1; d_call: .; cdr3_nt: TGTGCCTGGAGTGTAGGGACTGGGCTCTGGGTGAATGAGCAGTTCTTC; cdr3_aa: CAWSVGTGLWVNEQFF
v_call: TRBV13; clone_size: .; j_call: TRBJ2-7; d_call: TRBD2; cdr3_nt: TGTGCCAGCAGCCTAGCGGGGGCGAGCTCCTACGAGCAGTACTTC; cdr3_aa: CASSLAGASSYEQYF
v_call: TRBV27; clone_size: many; j_call: TRBJ1-4; d_call: TRBD1; cdr3_nt: TGTGCCAGCAGTTTACGGGCAGGGGGCACTAATGAAAAACTGTTTTTT; cdr3_aa: CASSLRAGGTNEKLFF
v_call: TRBV10-2; clone_size: many; j_call: TRBJ2-3; d_call: .; cdr3_nt: TGCGCCAGCCGGTCGGGTGTGACAGATACGCAGTATTTT; cdr3_aa: CASRSGVTDTQYF
v_call: TRBV6-5; clone_size: few; j_call: TRBJ1-4; d_call: .; cdr3_nt: TGTGCCAGCAGTTACTCTCCAGGGGCAATCGAAAAACTGTTTTTT; cdr3_aa: CASSYSPGAIEKLFF
v_call: TRBV6-1; clone_size: many; j_call: TRBJ1-2; d_call: .; cdr3_nt: TGTGCCAGCAGTCCCGCGAAAGGAGACTTCTATGGCTACACCTTC; cdr3_aa: CASSPAKGDFYGYTF
v_call: TRBV20-1; clone_size: many; j_call: TRBJ1-1; d_call: .; cdr3_nt: TGCAGTGCTAGAGATCGGCGCAGGGCGGGCACTGAAGCTTTCTTT; cdr3_aa: CSARDRRRAGTEAFF
v_call: TRBV2; clone_size: .; j_call: TRBJ2-5; d_call: .; cdr3_nt: TGTGCCAGCAGTCTCGGGACCTTGGAAGAGACCCAGTACTTC; cdr3_aa: CASSLGTLEETQYF
v_call: TRBV20-1; clone_size: many; j_call: TRBJ2-7; d_call: .; cdr3_nt: TGCAGTGCTGTGGACCAGAGCTCCTACGAGCAGTACTTC; cdr3_aa: CSAVDQSSYEQYF
v_call: TRBV27; clone_size: many; j_call: TRBJ2-3; d_call: .; cdr3_nt: TGTGCCAGCAGAACCAAGCAGGAAAGGGGCACAGATACGCAGTATTTT; cdr3_aa: CASRTKQERGTDTQYF
v_call: TRBV11-2; clone_size: many; j_call: TRBJ2-5; d_call: TRBD2; cdr3_nt: TGTGCCAGCAGCTTAATCTTGGGGCGGGGGCAAGAGACCCAGTACTTC; cdr3_aa: CASSLILGRGQETQYF
v_call: TRBV5-6; clone_size: few; j_call: TRBJ1-3; d_call: .; cdr3_nt: TGTGCCAGCAGCTTGGCCTTTTGGGCAACCAGCTCTGGAAACACCACATATTTT; cdr3_aa: CASSLAFWATSSGNTTYF
v_call: TRBV24-1; clone_size: few; j_call: TRBJ1-2; d_call: TRBD1; cdr3_nt: TGTGCCACCAGTGATTTCCGCGACAGGGGGCAGGACTATGGCTACACCTTC; cdr3_aa: CATSDFRDRGQDYGYTF
v_call: TRBV24-1; clone_size: few; j_call: TRBJ2-5; d_call: .; cdr3_nt: TGTGCCACCAGTGATTTCACCGAGGGAGAGACCCAGTACTTC; cdr3_aa: CATSDFTEGETQYF
v_call: TRBV7-8; clone_size: many; j_call: TRBJ1-6; d_call: .; cdr3_nt: TGTGCCAGCAGCTCAGACGTACTGGGGGTTCTTCTTAATTCACCCCTCCACTTT; cdr3_aa: CASSSDVLGVLLNSPLHF
v_call: TRBV10-3; clone_size: many; j_call: TRBJ2-7; d_call: TRBD2; cdr3_nt: TGTGCCATCAGTGAGTCGGGCGGGAGATCCTCCTACGAGCAGTACTTC; cdr3_aa: CAISESGGRSSYEQYF
v_call: TRBV15; clone_size: many; j_call: TRBJ2-3; d_call: TRBD2; cdr3_nt: TGTGCCACCAGCAGAGTTCACAGGTTTACGACTAGCGGGATTACTAGCACAGATACGCAGTATTTT; cdr3_aa: CATSRVHRFTTSGITSTDTQYF
v_call: TRBV13; clone_size: many; j_call: TRBJ2-3; d_call: TRBD1; cdr3_nt: TGTGCCAGCAGCTTTGACAGGGGCACAGATACGCAGTATTTT; cdr3_aa: CASSFDRGTDTQYF
v_call: TRBV18; clone_size: many; j_call: TRBJ2-3; d_call: .; cdr3_nt: TGTGCCAGCTCACCACCGGCCGGGATCCTCACAGATACGCAGTATTTT; cdr3_aa: CASSPPAGILTDTQYF
v_call: TRBV5-1; clone_size: many; j_call: TRBJ1-2; d_call: .; cdr3_nt: TGCGCCAGCAGCCCGATACAGGGATTCTATGGCTACACCTTC; cdr3_aa: CASSPIQGFYGYTF
v_call: TRBV5-1; clone_size: many; j_call: TRBJ1-2; d_call: .; cdr3_nt: TGCGCCAGCAGCTTGGGGGCCGACTATGGCTACACCTTC; cdr3_aa: CASSLGADYGYTF
v_call: TRBV24-1; clone_size: many; j_call: TRBJ2-1; d_call: .; cdr3_nt: TGTGCCACCAGTGATGTAAATGAGCAGTTCTTC; cdr3_aa: CATSDVNEQFF
v_call: TRBV10-2; clone_size: .; j_call: TRBJ1-5; d_call: .; cdr3_nt: TGCGCCAGCAGTGAGCCCCTATATAGCAATCAGCCCCAGCATTTT; cdr3_aa: CASSEPLYSNQPQHF
v_call: TRBV10-2; clone_size: many; j_call: TRBJ2-1; d_call: .; cdr3_nt: TGCGCCAGCCGACCTAGCGGAGGGGGCAATGAGCAGTTCTTC; cdr3_aa: CASRPSGGGNEQFF
v_call: TRBV6-1; clone_size: few; j_call: TRBJ1-2; d_call: .; cdr3_nt: TGTGCCAGCAGCCCTATTTTTCAGCGTCCAAACTATGGCTACACCTTC; cdr3_aa: CASSPIFQRPNYGYTF
v_call: TRBV11-3; clone_size: many; j_call: TRBJ2-1; d_call: .; cdr3_nt: TGTGCCAGCAGCTTAGTTGGCCGGACTAATGAGCAGTTCTTC; cdr3_aa: CASSLVGRTNEQFF
v_call: TRBV4-1; clone_size: many; j_call: TRBJ1-1; d_call: .; cdr3_nt: TGCGCCAGCAGCGAACGGACTGTCATGGGGAACACTGAAGCTTTCTTT; cdr3_aa: CASSERTVMGNTEAFF
v_call: TRBV7-2; clone_size: many; j_call: TRBJ2-3; d_call: .; cdr3_nt: TGTGCCAGCAGCTCTGGACTTTCCAGTTGGGCAGATACGCAGTATTTT; cdr3_aa: CASSSGLSSWADTQYF
v_call: TRBV15; clone_size: few; j_call: TRBJ2-5; d_call: .; cdr3_nt: TGTGCCACCAGCAATCGGTATCAAGAGACCCAGTACTTC; cdr3_aa: CATSNRYQETQYF
v_call: TRBV3-1; clone_size: .; j_call: TRBJ1-2; d_call: TRBD1; cdr3_nt: TGTGCCAGCAGCCCGCAACAGGGGGGACATGGCTACACCTTC; cdr3_aa: CASSPQQGGHGYTF
v_call: TRBV12-3/TRBV12-4; clone_size: many; j_call: TRBJ2-7; d_call: TRBD1; cdr3_nt: TGTGCCAGCAGTCTGGGGAGGACAGGGGGGCCCTACGAGCAGTACTTC; cdr3_aa: CASSLGRTGGPYEQYF
v_call: TRBV20-1; clone_size: .; j_call: TRBJ2-7; d_call: .; cdr3_nt: TGCAGTGCTAGTCGCAGGGACGAGCAGTACTTC; cdr3_aa: CSASRRDEQYF
v_call: TRBV2; clone_size: many; j_call: TRBJ2-3; d_call: .; cdr3_nt: TGTGCCAGCAGTTTATCCGGTGGAGATACGCAGTATTTT; cdr3_aa: CASSLSGGDTQYF
v_call: TRBV27; clone_size: many; j_call: TRBJ2-1; d_call: .; cdr3_nt: TGTGCCAGCGGGGGGAGGGGGGGTCGGGGTGAGCAGTTCTTC; cdr3_aa: CASGGRGGRGEQFF
v_call: TRBV7-2; clone_size: many; j_call: TRBJ1-1; d_call: .; cdr3_nt: TGTGCCAGCAGCTGGGGAGGGGCAGGGAACACTGAAGCTTTCTTT; cdr3_aa: CASSWGGAGNTEAFF
v_call: TRBV20-1; clone_size: .; j_call: TRBJ2-1; d_call: TRBD2; cdr3_nt: TGCAGTGCTCCCACCAGAAGCGGGAGGGATAATGAGCAGTTCTTC; cdr3_aa: CSAPTRSGRDNEQFF
v_call: TRBV6-5; clone_size: many; j_call: TRBJ1-2; d_call: .; cdr3_nt: TGTGCCAGCAGTTACTCCCCAGAGAACTATGGCTACACCTTC; cdr3_aa: CASSYSPENYGYTF
v_call: TRBV6-2/TRBV6-3; clone_size: many; j_call: TRBJ2-5; d_call: .; cdr3_nt: TGTGCCGGCCGGACAGAACTCCGTGGGACCCAGTACTTC; cdr3_aa: CAGRTELRGTQYF
v_call: TRBV29-1; clone_size: many; j_call: TRBJ1-5; d_call: .; cdr3_nt: TGCAGCACTAGGGGACAAGCCGGGCAGCCCCAGCATTTT; cdr3_aa: CSTRGQAGQPQHF
v_call: TRBV9; clone_size: few; j_call: TRBJ2-1; d_call: .; cdr3_nt: TGTGCCAGCAGGGGACCCCCGGCCTCCAATGAGCAGTTCTTC; cdr3_aa: CASRGPPASNEQFF
v_call: TRBV7-6; clone_size: few; j_call: TRBJ2-5; d_call: .; cdr3_nt: TGTGCCAGCAGCTTAGTCCCAGACCCAGAAGAGACCCAGTACTTC; cdr3_aa: CASSLVPDPEETQYF
v_call: TRBV29-1; clone_size: .; j_call: TRBJ1-2; d_call: .; cdr3_nt: TGCAGCGTTCAGAGATACCAAACTAACTATGGCTACACCTTC; cdr3_aa: CSVQRYQTNYGYTF
v_call: TRBV28; clone_size: .; j_call: TRBJ2-7; d_call: TRBD1; cdr3_nt: TGTGCCAGCAGTTTATTCCGGCAGGGGGCACGCGAGCAGTACTTC; cdr3_aa: CASSLFRQGAREQYF
v_call: TRBV6-1; clone_size: many; j_call: TRBJ2-3; d_call: .; cdr3_nt: TGTGCCAGCAGTGATGGGGCGGGATATGGCACAGATACGCAGTATTTT; cdr3_aa: CASSDGAGYGTDTQYF
v_call: TRBV9; clone_size: once; j_call: TRBJ2-7; d_call: .; cdr3_nt: TGTGCCAGCAGCGTAGATCCGGGGACTGCCGAGCAGTACTTC; cdr3_aa: CASSVDPGTAEQYF